This is a list of T cell receptor beta chains from one sample in a study of control samples from healthy donors and cancer patients. Assay: immunoSEQ multiplex PCR; the TCRdb copy retains only in-frame clones and omits some. The profile shows just over 150,000 clones, around 90% of them singletons. The sample was blood. Receptor source: a man aged 25 to 45 in good health. Each CDR3 is given with its conserved first and last residue. A D gene is named only where the DNA matches it firmly. The listing skips clone size in some rows; elsewhere it reads once, few, many or a size class.

once,TRBV30,TRBJ2-7,TRBD1,CAWEGKGQGRNEQYF,TGTGCCTGGGAGGGGAAAGGACAGGGGAGGAACGAGCAGTACTTC
once,TRBV19,TRBJ1-4,-,CASKRALSHNEKLFF,TGTGCCAGTAAACGGGCGTTGAGCCATAATGAAAAACTGTTTTTT
few,TRBV11-2,TRBJ1-1,TRBD1,CASSFRGRVTEAFF,TGTGCCAGCAGCTTTAGGGGGCGCGTCACTGAAGCTTTCTTT
-,TRBV5-6,TRBJ1-3,-,CASSLRAAAGNTIYF,TGTGCCAGCAGCTTGAGGGCAGCGGCAGGAAACACCATATATTTT
-,TRBV20-1,TRBJ2-7,-,CSEAGPYEQYF,TGCAGTGAGGCAGGACCCTACGAGCAGTACTTC
-,TRBV9,TRBJ1-1,TRBD1,CASSASYGTGMNTEAFF,TGTGCCAGCAGCGCTAGTTATGGGACAGGGATGAACACTGAAGCTTTCTTT
-,TRBV9,TRBJ2-2,TRBD1,CASSSRQGRMAGELFF,TGTGCCAGCAGCTCCCGACAGGGGAGGATGGCCGGGGAGCTGTTTTTT
-,TRBV7-6,TRBJ2-7,-,CASSFSPTGEQYF,TGTGCCAGCAGCTTCTCCCCAACTGGGGAGCAGTACTTC
-,TRBV24-1,TRBJ2-1,TRBD2,CATSDPMAGVEQFF,TGTGCCACCAGTGATCCGATGGCGGGAGTTGAGCAGTTCTTC
few,TRBV5-6,TRBJ1-2,TRBD1,CASRTTGGGSYGYTF,TGTGCCAGCAGAACAACAGGGGGCGGTAGCTATGGCTACACCTTC
-,TRBV3-1/TRBV3-2,TRBJ2-1,TRBD2,CASSHLPGGTSGGPPNEQFF,TGTGCCAGCAGCCACCTCCCCGGAGGGACTAGCGGGGGGCCCCCCAATGAGCAGTTCTTC
-,TRBV9,TRBJ2-5,TRBD2,CASSVAISGGQEAQYF,TGTGCCAGCAGCGTAGCGATTAGCGGGGGACAAGAGGCCCAGTACTTC
-,TRBV20-1,TRBJ1-3,-,CSARRAGIVNF,TGCAGTGCTAGACGGGCAGGTATCGTGAATTTT
-,TRBV5-1,TRBJ2-2,-,CASSLEGRPNTGELFF,TGCGCCAGCAGCTTGGAGGGCAGACCGAACACCGGGGAGCTGTTTTTT
once,TRBV5-4,TRBJ2-3,-,CASSSLTTDTQYF,TGTGCCAGCAGCTCCCTAACTACAGATACGCAGTATTTT
-,TRBV3-1/TRBV3-2,TRBJ1-1,-,CASTKLGTGTEAFF,TGTGCCAGCACCAAACTCGGGACGGGCACTGAAGCTTTCTTT
-,TRBV7-8,TRBJ1-5,-,CASRSTPGVDQPQHF,TGTGCCAGCAGATCGACACCGGGCGTTGATCAGCCCCAGCATTTT
-,TRBV4-1,TRBJ1-2,TRBD1,CASSQEDRGYGYTF,TGCGCCAGCAGCCAAGAGGACAGGGGCTATGGCTACACCTTC
-,TRBV6-5,TRBJ1-6,-,CASSFFLASDSPLHF,TGTGCCAGCAGTTTCTTTTTGGCTTCGGATTCACCCCTCCACTTT
once,TRBV6-6,TRBJ2-1,TRBD1,CASTTGDGEQFF,TGTGCCAGTACGACAGGGGATGGAGAGCAGTTCTTC
-,TRBV6-5,TRBJ1-2,TRBD1,CASSMGQSGYTF,TGTGCCAGCAGTATGGGACAGTCTGGCTACACCTTC
few,TRBV28,TRBJ2-1,-,CASSFGETNNEQFF,TGTGCCAGCAGTTTCGGGGAAACCAACAATGAGCAGTTCTTC
-,TRBV28,TRBJ2-1,-,CASSLAGLGEQFF,TGTGCCAGCAGTTTGGCGGGGCTGGGTGAGCAGTTCTTC
few,TRBV2,TRBJ2-7,-,CASSPDTLSYEQYF,TGTGCCAGCAGTCCGGACACTTTATCCTACGAGCAGTACTTC
-,TRBV18,TRBJ1-3,-,CASSRGDGNTIYF,TGTGCCAGCTCACGGGGGGACGGAAACACCATATATTTT
-,TRBV14,TRBJ2-7,-,CASSQTQGRAHEQYF,TGTGCCAGCAGCCAAACCCAGGGAAGGGCGCACGAGCAGTACTTC
-,TRBV6-6,TRBJ2-6,-,CASLDYSGANVLTF,TGTGCCAGTCTAGATTACTCTGGGGCCAACGTCCTGACTTTC
-,TRBV19,TRBJ2-4,TRBD2,CASSMGSGGQGVVAKNIQYF,TGTGCCAGTAGTATGGGTTCGGGAGGGCAAGGGGTCGTAGCCAAAAACATTCAGTACTTC
-,TRBV4-1,TRBJ2-2,-,CASSQDPGARTGELFF,TGCGCCAGCAGCCAAGATCCCGGGGCGAGGACCGGGGAGCTGTTTTTT
few,TRBV5-1,TRBJ2-2,-,CASSFRQKASGNTGELFF,TGCGCCAGCAGCTTCAGACAAAAGGCGAGCGGAAACACCGGGGAGCTGTTTTTT
-,TRBV6-2/TRBV6-3,TRBJ1-6,-,CASSSSRAGNSPLHF,TGTGCCAGCAGTTCCTCCCGGGCGGGTAATTCACCCCTCCACTTT
-,TRBV5-1,TRBJ2-1,TRBD1,CASSFGQGHNEQFF,TGCGCCAGCAGCTTTGGACAGGGGCACAATGAGCAGTTCTTC
-,TRBV6-2/TRBV6-3,TRBJ2-5,-,CASSYGTGHLQETQYF,TGTGCCAGCAGTTACGGGACCGGACACCTACAAGAGACCCAGTACTTC
-,TRBV19,TRBJ1-6,-,CASSIGQFVEPLHF,TGTGCCAGTAGTATTGGACAGTTCGTAGAACCCCTCCACTTT
-,TRBV9,TRBJ1-1,-,CASSSGHQNTEAFF,TGTGCCAGCAGCTCCGGACACCAGAACACTGAAGCTTTCTTT
-,TRBV18,TRBJ2-5,-,CASSPELQPGAQYF,TGTGCCAGCTCACCGGAGCTCCAGCCTGGGGCCCAGTACTTC
-,TRBV10-3,TRBJ1-1,-,CAISSLGNTEAFF,TGTGCCATCAGTAGTTTGGGGAACACTGAAGCTTTCTTT
-,TRBV25-1,TRBJ1-5,TRBD1,CASSGQGNQPQHF,TGTGCCAGCAGTGGACAGGGAAATCAGCCCCAGCATTTT
-,TRBV28,TRBJ2-1,-,CASSFGGIGFF,TGTGCCAGCAGTTTCGGAGGAATTGGGTTCTTC
-,TRBV27,TRBJ1-4,-,CASSSLSGSTNEKLFF,TGTGCCAGCAGTTCCTTATCAGGGTCTACTAATGAAAAACTGTTTTTT
-,TRBV27,TRBJ1-6,TRBD1,CASRSGTGVSPLHF,TGTGCCAGTCGCTCAGGGACAGGGGTTTCACCCCTCCACTTT
-,TRBV19,TRBJ1-1,TRBD1,CATIPRDRGPNTEAFF,TGTGCCACCATCCCCCGGGACAGGGGGCCCAACACTGAAGCTTTCTTT
-,TRBV15,TRBJ2-2,-,CATSLRYTGELFF,TGTGCCACCAGCCTTCGGTACACCGGGGAGCTGTTTTTT
once,TRBV5-6,TRBJ2-1,-,CASSFAAIQFF,TGTGCCAGCAGCTTTGCAGCTATTCAGTTCTTC
-,TRBV3-1/TRBV3-2,TRBJ1-1,-,CASSLERGTEAFF,TGTGCCAGCAGCCTGGAGCGGGGCACTGAAGCTTTCTTT
-,TRBV3-1/TRBV3-2,TRBJ1-4,TRBD1,CASSTGTGEGKLFF,TGTGCCAGCAGTACCGGGACAGGGGAGGGAAAACTGTTTTTT
-,TRBV15,TRBJ2-2,-,CATSRGGDGAKDTGELFF,TGTGCCACCAGCAGAGGAGGGGACGGAGCTAAGGACACCGGGGAGCTGTTTTTT
-,TRBV6-5,TRBJ1-1,TRBD1,CASSYGTGLMAFF,TGTGCCAGCAGTTATGGGACAGGGTTGATGGCTTTCTTT
-,TRBV4-1,TRBJ2-7,TRBD2,CASSQEAAGLVSYEQYF,TGCGCCAGCAGCCAAGAAGCTGCGGGACTAGTATCCTACGAGCAGTACTTC
-,TRBV6-6,TRBJ2-5,-,CASSSPYPGLRETQYF,TGTGCCAGCAGTTCGCCCTACCCAGGGTTGCGTGAGACCCAGTACTTC
-,TRBV7-9,TRBJ1-2,TRBD1,CASSQGALDGYTF,TGTGCCAGCAGCCAGGGGGCGCTGGATGGCTACACCTTC
-,TRBV11-3,TRBJ2-7,-,CASSPKRGGGEQYF,TGTGCCAGCAGCCCGAAACGGGGAGGAGGCGAGCAGTACTTC
-,TRBV27,TRBJ2-1,-,CASSSASGTSYNEQFF,TGTGCCAGCAGTTCCGCGTCCGGAACCTCCTACAATGAGCAGTTCTTC
-,TRBV5-1,TRBJ2-2,-,CASSLLAPTVNTGELFF,TGCGCCAGCAGCTTGTTGGCCCCGACAGTTAACACCGGGGAGCTGTTTTTT
-,TRBV30,TRBJ1-5,TRBD1,CAWSGDRGGPQHF,TGTGCCTGGAGCGGGGACAGGGGGGGCCCCCAGCATTTT